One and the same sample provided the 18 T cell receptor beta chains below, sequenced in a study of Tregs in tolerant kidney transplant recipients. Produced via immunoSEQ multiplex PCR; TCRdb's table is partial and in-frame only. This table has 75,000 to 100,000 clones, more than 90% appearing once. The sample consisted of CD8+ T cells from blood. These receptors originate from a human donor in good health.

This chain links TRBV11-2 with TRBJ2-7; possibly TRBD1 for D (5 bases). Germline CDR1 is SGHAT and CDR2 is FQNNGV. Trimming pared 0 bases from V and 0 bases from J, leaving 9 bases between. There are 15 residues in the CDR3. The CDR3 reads CASSLEGAPSYEQYF. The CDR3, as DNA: TGTGCCAGCAGCTTAGAAGGGGCCCCCTCCTACGAGCAGTACTTC.

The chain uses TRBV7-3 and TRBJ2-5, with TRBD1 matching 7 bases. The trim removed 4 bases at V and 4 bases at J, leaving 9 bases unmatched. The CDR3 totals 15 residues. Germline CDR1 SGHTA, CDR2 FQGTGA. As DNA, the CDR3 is TGTGCCAGCAGCTGGGCAGGGGGTGCTGGAGAGACCCAGTACTTC. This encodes CASSWAGGAGETQYF.

CDR3 region: CASSSPAHEQFF. For the CDR3, the DNA is TGTGCCAGCAGCTCACCCGCCCATGAGCAGTTCTTC. The rearrangement joins TRBV9 to TRBJ2-1; D remains ambiguous. V was pared by 4 bases and J by 8 bases, with 10 bases between. Germline-derived CDR1 and CDR2 are SGDLS and YYNGEE. The CDR3 is made up of 12 amino acids.

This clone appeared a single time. The CDR3 DNA follows: TGTGCCAGCAGTTACTCTGTGGGCTCCTACGAGCAGTACTTC. Translated: CASSYSVGSYEQYF. V gene TRBV6-5 combines with J gene TRBJ2-7; D ambiguous. The CDR3 extends over 14 amino acids. V shed 0 bases and J shed 0 bases, with 6 bases lying between them. The germline CDR1 and CDR2 sequences are MNHEY and SVGAGI.

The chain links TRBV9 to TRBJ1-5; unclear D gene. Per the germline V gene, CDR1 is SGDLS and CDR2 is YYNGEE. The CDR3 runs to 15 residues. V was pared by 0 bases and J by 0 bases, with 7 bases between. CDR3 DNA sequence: TGTGCCAGCAGCGTAGATGGGTATAGCAATCAGCCCCAGCATTTT. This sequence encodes CASSVDGYSNQPQHF.

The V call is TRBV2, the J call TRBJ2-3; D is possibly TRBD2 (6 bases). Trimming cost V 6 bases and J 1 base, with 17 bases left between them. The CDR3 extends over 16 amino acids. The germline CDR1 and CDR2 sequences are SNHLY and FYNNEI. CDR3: CASRGSLAKRTDTQYF. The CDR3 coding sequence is TGTGCCAGCAGAGGAAGCCTAGCGAAACGCACAGATACGCAGTATTTT.

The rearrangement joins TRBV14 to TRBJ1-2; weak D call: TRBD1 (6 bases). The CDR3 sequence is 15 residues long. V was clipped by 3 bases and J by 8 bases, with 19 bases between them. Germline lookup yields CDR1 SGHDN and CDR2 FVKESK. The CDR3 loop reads CASSQVQGVTKGYTF. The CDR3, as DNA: TGTGCCAGCAGCCAGGTACAGGGTGTAACGAAAGGCTACACCTTC. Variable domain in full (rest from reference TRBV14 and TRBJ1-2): EAGVTQFPSHSVIEKGQTVTLRCDPISGHDNLYWYRRVMGKEIKFLLHFVKESKQDESGMPNNRFLAERTGGTYSTLKVQPAELEDSGVYFCASSQVQGVTKGYTFGSGTRLTVV.

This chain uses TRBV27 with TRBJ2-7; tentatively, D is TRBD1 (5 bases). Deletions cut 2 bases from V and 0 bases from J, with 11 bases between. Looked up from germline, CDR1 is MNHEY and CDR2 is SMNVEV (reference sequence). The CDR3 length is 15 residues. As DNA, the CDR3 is TGTGCCAGCAGTTTACTAGGGGATAGCTCCTACGAGCAGTACTTC. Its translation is CASSLLGDSSYEQYF.

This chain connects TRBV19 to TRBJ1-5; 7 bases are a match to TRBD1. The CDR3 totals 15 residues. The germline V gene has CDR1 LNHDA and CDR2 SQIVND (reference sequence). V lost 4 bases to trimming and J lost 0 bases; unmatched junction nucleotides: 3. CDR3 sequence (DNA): TGTGCCAGTAGTAGGACAGGTGGTAGCAATCAGCCCCAGCATTTT. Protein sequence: CASSRTGGSNQPQHF.

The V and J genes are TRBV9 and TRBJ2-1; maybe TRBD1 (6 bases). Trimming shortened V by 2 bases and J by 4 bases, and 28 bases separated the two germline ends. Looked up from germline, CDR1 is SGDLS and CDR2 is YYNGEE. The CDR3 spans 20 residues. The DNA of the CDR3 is TGTGCCAGCAGCGTCCCCGTAGGGCAGGGGAAGAGCGGATCTTACAATGAGCAGTTCTTC. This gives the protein CASSVPVGQGKSGSYNEQFF.

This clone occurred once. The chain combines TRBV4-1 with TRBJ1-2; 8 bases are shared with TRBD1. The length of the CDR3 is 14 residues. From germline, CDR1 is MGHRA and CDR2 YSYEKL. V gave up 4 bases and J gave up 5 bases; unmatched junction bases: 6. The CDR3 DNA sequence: TGCGCCAGCAGCCCAGGGACAGGCGAATATGGCTACACCTTC. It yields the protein CASSPGTGEYGYTF.

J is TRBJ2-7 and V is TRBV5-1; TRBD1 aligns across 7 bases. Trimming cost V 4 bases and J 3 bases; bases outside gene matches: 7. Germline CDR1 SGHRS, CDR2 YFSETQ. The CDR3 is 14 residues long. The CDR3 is CASSTRDSDYEQYF. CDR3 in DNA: TGCGCCAGCAGCACTCGGGACAGTGACTACGAGCAGTACTTC.

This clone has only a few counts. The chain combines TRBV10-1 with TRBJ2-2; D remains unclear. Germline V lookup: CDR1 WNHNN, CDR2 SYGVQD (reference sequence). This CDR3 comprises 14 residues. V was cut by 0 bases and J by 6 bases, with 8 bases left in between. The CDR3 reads CASSESRSPGELFF. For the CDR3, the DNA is TGCGCCAGCAGTGAGTCACGGTCCCCCGGGGAGCTGTTTTTT.

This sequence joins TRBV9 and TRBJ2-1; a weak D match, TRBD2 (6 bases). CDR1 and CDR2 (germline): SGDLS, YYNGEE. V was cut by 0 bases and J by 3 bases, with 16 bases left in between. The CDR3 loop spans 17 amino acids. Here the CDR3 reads CASSVDDGGVFYNEQFF. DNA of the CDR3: TGTGCCAGCAGCGTAGATGACGGAGGGGTCTTCTACAATGAGCAGTTCTTC.

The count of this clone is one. The CDR3 region has the DNA TGTGCCAGCAGTGAACCAGGCTATGGCTACACCTTC. Translation gives CASSEPGYGYTF. The chain recombines TRBV6-1 with TRBJ1-2; D is uncertain. Trimming left V 2 bases short and J 4 bases short, with 5 bases between. The CDR3 contains 12 residues. CDR1 is MNHNS and CDR2 is SASEGT in the germline V gene.

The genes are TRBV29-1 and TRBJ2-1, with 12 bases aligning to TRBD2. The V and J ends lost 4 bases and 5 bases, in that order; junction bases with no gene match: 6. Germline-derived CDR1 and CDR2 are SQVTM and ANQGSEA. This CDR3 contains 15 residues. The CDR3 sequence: CSVGTSGIPDNEQFF. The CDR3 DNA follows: TGCAGCGTTGGGACTAGCGGGATTCCAGACAATGAGCAGTTCTTC.

CDR3 residues: CASSYMDSYEQYF. For the CDR3, the DNA is TGCGCCAGCAGCTACATGGATTCCTACGAGCAGTACTTC. The rearrangement joins TRBV5-1 to TRBJ2-7; no reliable D call. Germline V lookup: CDR1 SGHRS, CDR2 YFSETQ. Trimming stripped 3 bases from V and 1 base from J, with 8 bases between. The CDR3 sequence is 13 residues long.

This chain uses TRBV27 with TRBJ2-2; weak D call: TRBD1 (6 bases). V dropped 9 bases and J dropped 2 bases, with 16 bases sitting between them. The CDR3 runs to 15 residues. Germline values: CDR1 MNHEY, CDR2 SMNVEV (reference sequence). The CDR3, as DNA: TGTGCCAGTTCCTTGACAGGACACAACACCGGGGAGCTGTTTTTT. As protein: CASSLTGHNTGELFF.